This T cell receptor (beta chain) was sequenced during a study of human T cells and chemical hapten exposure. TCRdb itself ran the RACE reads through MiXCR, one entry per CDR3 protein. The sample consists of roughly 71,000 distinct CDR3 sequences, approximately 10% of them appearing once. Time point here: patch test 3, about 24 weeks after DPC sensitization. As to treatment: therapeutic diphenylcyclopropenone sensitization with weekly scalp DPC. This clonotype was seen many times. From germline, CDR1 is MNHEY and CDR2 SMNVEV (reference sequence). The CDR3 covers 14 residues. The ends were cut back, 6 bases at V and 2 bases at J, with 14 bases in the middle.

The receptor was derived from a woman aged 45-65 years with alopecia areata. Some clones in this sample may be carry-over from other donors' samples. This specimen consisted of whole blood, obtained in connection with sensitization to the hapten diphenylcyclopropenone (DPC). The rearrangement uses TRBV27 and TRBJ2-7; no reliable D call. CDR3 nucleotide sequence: TGTGCCAGCAGACGGCTTCAGCTACCCTACGAGCAGTACTTC. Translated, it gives CASRRLQLPYEQYF.